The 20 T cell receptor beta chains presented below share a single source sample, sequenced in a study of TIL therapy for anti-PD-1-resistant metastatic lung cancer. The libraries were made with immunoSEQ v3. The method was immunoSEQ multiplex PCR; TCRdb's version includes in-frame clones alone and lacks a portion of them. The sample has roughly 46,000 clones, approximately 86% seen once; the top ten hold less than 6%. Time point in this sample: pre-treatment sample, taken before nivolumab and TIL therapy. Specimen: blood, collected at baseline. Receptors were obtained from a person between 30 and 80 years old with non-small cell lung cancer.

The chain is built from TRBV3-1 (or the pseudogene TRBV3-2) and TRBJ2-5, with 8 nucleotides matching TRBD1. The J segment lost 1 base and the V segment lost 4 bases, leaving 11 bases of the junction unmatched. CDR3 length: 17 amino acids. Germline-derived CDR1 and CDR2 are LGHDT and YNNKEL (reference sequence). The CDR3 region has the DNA TGTGCCAGCAGCCTTCACCAGACAGGGGCCCCCCAAGAGACCCAGTACTTC. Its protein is CASSLHQTGAPQETQYF.

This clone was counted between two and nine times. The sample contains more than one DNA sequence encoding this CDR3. The CDR3 DNA follows: TGTGCCAGCAGTTACTCGAGGGGAGAGCAGTACTTC. It translates to CASSYSRGEQYF. This rearrangement joins TRBV6-6 to TRBJ2-7, with D perhaps being TRBD1 or TRBD2 (5 bases each). Per the germline V gene, CDR1 is MNHNY and CDR2 is SVGAGI (reference sequence). Trimming removed 0 bases at V and 7 bases at J, with 7 bases between. The CDR3 is made up of 12 amino acids.

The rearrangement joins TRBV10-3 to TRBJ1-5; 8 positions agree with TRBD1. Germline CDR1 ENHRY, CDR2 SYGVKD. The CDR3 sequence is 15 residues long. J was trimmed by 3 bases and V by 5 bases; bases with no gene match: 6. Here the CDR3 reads CAISTGGPVNQPQHF. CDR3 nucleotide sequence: TGTGCCATCAGTACAGGGGGGCCGGTCAATCAGCCCCAGCATTTT.

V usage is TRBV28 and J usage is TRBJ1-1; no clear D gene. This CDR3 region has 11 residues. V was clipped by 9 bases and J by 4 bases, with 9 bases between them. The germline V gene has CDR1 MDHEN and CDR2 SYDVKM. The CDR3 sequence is CASTRSTEAFF. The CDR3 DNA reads TGTGCCAGTACCCGGAGCACTGAAGCTTTCTTT.

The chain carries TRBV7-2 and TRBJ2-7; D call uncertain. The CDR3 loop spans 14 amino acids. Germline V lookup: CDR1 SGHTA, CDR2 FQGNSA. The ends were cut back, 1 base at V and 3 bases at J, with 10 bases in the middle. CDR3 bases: TGTGCCAGCAGCTTAGGTTCAGTTCGCTACGAGCAGTACTTC. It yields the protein CASSLGSVRYEQYF.

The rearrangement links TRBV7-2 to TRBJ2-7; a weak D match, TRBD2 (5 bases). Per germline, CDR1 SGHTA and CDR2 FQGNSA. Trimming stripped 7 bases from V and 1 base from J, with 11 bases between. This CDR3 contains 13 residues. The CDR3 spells CASTLGSSYEQYF. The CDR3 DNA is TGTGCCAGCACCCTTGGGAGTTCCTACGAGCAGTACTTC.

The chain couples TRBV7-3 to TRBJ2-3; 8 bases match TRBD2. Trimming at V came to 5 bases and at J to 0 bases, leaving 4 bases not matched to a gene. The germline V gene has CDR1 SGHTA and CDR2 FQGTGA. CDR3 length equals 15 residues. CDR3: CASSHLAGSTDTQYF. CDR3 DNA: TGTGCCAGCAGCCATTTAGCGGGGAGCACAGATACGCAGTATTTT.

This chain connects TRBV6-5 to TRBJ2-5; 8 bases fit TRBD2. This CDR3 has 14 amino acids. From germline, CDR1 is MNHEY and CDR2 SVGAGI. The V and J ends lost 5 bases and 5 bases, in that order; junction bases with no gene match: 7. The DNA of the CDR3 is TGTGCCAGCAGTCCCTCGGGAGGGGGGGAGACCCAGTACTTC. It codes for CASSPSGGGETQYF.

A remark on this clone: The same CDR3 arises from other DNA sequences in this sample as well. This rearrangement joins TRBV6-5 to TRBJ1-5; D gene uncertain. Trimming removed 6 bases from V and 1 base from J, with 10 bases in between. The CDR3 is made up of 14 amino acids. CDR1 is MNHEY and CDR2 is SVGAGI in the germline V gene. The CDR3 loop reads CASRGEQSNQPQHF. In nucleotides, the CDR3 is TGTGCCAGCAGGGGAGAACAGAGCAATCAGCCCCAGCATTTT.

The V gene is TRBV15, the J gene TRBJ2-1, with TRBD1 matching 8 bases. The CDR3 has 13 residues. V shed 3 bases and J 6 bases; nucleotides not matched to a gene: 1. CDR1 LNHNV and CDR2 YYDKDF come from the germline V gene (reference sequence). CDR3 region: CATSSTGGNEQFF. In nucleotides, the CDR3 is TGTGCCACCAGCAGCACAGGGGGCAATGAGCAGTTCTTC.

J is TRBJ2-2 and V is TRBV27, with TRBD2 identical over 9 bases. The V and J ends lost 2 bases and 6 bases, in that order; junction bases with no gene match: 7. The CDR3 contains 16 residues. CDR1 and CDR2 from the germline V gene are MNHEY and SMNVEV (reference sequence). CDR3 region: CASSLPLRGGPGELFF. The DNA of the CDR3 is TGTGCCAGCAGTTTACCCTTGCGGGGGGGCCCCGGGGAGCTGTTTTTT.

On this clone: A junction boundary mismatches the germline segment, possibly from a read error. The CDR3 here is CASSSGLASSTDTQYF. The CDR3 coding sequence is TGTGCTAGCAGCTCGGGACTAGCATCTAGCACAGATACGCAGTATTTT. V is TRBV7-7 and J is TRBJ2-3; TRBD2 matches 9 bases. The CDR3 spans 16 residues. The germline CDR1 and CDR2 sequences are SSHAT and FNYEAQ (reference sequence).

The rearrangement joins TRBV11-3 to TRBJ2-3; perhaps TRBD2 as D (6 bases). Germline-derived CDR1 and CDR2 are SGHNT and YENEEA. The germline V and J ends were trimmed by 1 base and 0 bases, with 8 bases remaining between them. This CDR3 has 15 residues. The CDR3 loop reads CASSLGGTSTDTQYF. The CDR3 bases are TGTGCCAGCAGCTTAGGAGGGACTAGCACAGATACGCAGTATTTT.

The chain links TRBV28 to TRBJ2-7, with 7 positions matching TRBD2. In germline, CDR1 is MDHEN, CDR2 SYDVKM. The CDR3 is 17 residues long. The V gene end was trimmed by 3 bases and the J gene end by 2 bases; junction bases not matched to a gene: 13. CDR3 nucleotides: TGTGCCAGCAGTTTCCCCCGGCGGGCTAGCGGAGCCTACGAGCAGTACTTC. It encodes CASSFPRRASGAYEQYF.

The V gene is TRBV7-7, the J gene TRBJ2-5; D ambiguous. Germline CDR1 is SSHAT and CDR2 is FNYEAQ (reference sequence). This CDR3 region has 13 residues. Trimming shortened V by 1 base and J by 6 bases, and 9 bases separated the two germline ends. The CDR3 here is CASSLELGQTQYF. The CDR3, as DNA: TGTGCCAGCAGCTTAGAACTGGGTCAGACCCAGTACTTC.

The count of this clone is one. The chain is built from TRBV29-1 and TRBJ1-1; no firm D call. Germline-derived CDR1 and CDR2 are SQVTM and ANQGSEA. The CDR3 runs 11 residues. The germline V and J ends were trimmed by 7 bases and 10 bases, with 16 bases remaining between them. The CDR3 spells CSGGVLMGAFF. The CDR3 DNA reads TGCAGCGGTGGGGTTCTAATGGGAGCTTTCTTT.

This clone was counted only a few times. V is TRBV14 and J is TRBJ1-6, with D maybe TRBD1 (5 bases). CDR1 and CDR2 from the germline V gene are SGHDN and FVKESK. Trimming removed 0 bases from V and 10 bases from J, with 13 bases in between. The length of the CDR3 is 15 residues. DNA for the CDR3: TGTGCCAGCAGCCAAGAAGGTGCAGGGATCTCACCCCTCCACTTT. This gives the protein CASSQEGAGISPLHF.

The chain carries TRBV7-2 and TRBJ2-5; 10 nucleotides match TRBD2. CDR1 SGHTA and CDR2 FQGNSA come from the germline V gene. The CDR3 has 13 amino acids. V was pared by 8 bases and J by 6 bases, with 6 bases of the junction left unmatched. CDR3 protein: CASGSGGAQTQYF. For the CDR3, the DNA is TGTGCCAGCGGCAGCGGGGGGGCCCAGACCCAGTACTTC.

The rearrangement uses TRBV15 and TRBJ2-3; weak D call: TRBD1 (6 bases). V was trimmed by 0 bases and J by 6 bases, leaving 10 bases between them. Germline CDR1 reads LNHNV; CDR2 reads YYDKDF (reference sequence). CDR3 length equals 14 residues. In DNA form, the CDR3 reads TGTGCCACCAGCAGAGATCCAGGGGAGGATACGCAGTATTTT. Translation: CATSRDPGEDTQYF.

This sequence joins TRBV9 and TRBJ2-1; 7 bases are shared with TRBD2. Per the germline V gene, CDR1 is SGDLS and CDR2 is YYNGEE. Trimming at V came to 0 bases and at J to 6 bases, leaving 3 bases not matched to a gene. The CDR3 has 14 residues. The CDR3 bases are TGTGCCAGCAGCGTAGTGGCGGGGGTCAATGAGCAGTTCTTC. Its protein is CASSVVAGVNEQFF.